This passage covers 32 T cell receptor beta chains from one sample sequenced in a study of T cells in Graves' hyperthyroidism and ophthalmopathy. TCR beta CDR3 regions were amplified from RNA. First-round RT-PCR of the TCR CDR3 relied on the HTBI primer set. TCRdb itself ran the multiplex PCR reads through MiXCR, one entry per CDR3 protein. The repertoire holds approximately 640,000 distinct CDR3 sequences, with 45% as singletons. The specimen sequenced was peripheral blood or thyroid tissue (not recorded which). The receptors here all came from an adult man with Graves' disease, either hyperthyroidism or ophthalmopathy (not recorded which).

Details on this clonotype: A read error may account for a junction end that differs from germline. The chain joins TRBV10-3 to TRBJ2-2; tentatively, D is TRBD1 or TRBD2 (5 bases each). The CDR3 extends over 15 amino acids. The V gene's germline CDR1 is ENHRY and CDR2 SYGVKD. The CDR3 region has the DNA TGTGCCAGCAGTGAGGGGCCCGCCCGAACCGGGGAGCTGTTTTTT. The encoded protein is CASSEGPARTGELFF.

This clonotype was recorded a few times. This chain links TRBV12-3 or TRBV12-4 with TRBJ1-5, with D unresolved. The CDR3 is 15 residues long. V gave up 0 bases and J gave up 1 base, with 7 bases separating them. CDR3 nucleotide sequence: TGTGCCAGCAGTTTAGCGCGTGGGAGCAATCAGCCCCAGCATTTT. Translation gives CASSLARGSNQPQHF.

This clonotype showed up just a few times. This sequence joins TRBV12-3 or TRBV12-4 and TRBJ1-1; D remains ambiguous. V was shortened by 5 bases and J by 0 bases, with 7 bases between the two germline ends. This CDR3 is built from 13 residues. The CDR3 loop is CASSDNLNTEAFF. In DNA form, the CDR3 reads TGTGCCAGCAGTGATAATTTGAACACTGAAGCTTTCTTT.

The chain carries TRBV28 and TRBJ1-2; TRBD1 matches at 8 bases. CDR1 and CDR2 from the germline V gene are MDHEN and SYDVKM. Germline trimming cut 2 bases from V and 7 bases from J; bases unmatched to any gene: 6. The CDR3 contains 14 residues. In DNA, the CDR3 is TGTGCCAGCAGTTTACTGACAGGGGCAGGTGGCTACACCTTC. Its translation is CASSLLTGAGGYTF.

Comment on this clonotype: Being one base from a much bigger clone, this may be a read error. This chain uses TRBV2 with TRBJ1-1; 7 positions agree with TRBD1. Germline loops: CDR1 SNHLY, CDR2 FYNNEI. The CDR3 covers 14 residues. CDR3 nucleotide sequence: TGTGCCGGCAGTGAAGCCAGAGGACAGGATGGGGCTTTCTTT. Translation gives CAGSEARGQDGAFF.

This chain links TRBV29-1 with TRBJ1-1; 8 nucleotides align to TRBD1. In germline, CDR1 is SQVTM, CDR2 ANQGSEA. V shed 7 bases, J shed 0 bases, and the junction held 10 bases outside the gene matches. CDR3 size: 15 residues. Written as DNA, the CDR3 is TGCAGCGATTTACGGACAGGGCTGGTGAACACTGAAGCTTTCTTT. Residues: CSDLRTGLVNTEAFF.

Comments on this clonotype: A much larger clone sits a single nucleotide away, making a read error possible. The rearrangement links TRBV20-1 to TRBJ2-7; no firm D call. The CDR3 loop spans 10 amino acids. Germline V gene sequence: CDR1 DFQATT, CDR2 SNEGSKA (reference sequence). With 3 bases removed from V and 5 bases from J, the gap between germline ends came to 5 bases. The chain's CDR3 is CSASHHEQYF. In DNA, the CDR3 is TGCAGTGCTAGTCACCACGAGCAGTACTTC.

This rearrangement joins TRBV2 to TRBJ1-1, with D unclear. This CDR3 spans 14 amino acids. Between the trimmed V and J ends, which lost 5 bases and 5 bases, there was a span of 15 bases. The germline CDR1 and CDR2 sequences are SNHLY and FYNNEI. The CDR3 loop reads CASSSWTVGTEAFF. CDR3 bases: TGTGCCAGCAGTTCCTGGACGGTGGGGACTGAAGCTTTCTTT.

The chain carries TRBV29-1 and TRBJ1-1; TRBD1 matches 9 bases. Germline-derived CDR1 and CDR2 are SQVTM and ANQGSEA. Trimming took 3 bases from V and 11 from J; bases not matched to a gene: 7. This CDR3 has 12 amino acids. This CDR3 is CSVENRGRWAFF. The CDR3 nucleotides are TGCAGCGTTGAGAACAGGGGGCGCTGGGCTTTCTTT.

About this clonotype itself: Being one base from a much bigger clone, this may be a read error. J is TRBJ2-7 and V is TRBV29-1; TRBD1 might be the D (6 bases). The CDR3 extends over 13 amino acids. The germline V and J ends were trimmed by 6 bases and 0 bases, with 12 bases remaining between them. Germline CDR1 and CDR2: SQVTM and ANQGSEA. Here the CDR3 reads CSVITGNSYEQYF. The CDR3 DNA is TGCAGCGTCATTACAGGGAACTCCTACGAGCAGTACTTC.

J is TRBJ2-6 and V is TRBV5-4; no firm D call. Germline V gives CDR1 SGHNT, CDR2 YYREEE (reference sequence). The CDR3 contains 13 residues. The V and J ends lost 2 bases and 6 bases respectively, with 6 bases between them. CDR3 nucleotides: TGTGCCAGCAGCTTAGACCAGGCCAACGTCCTGACTTTC. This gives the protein CASSLDQANVLTF.

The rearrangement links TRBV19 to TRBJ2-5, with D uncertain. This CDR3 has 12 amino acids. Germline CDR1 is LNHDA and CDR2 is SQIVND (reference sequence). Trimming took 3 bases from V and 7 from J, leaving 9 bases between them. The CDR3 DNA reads TGTGCCAGTAGTATCTCGGGTACGACCCAGTACTTC. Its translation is CASSISGTTQYF.

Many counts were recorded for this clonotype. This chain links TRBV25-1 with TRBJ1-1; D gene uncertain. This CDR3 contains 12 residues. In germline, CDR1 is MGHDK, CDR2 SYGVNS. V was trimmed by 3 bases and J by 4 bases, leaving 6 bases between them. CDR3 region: CASSDAGTEAFF. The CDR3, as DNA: TGTGCCAGCAGTGATGCAGGCACTGAAGCTTTCTTT. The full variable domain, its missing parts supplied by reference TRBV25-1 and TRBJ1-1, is EADIYQTPRYLVIGTGKKITLECSQTMGHDKMYWYQQDPGMELHLIHYSYGVNSTEKGDLSSESTVSRIRTEHFPLTLESARPSHTSQYLCASSDAGTEAFFGQGTRLTVV.

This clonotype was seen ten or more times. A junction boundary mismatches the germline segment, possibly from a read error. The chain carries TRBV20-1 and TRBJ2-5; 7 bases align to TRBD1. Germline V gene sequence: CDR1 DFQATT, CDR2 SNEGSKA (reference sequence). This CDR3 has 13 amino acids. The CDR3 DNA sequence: TGCAGTGCTAGAGTCTCAGACCTTGGACAGGTTTTCTTC. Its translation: CSARVSDLGQVFF.

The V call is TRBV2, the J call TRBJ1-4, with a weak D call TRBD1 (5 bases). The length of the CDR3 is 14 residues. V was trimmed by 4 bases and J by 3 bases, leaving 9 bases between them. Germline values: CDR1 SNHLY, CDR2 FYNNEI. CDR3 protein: CASSGGTANEKLFF. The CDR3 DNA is TGTGCCAGCAGTGGTGGGACGGCTAATGAAAAACTGTTTTTT.

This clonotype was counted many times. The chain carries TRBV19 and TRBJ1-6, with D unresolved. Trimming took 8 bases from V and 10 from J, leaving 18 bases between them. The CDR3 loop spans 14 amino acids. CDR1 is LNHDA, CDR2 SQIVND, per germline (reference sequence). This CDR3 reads CASRYSVSGSPLHF. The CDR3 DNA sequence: TGTGCCAGTCGATATTCGGTCTCGGGCTCACCCCTCCACTTT.

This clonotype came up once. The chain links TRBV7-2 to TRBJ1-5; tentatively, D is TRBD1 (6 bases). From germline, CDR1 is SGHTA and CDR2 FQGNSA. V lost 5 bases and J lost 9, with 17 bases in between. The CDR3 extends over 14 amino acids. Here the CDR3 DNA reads TGTGCCAGCAGCAATCCGGGACAACGAAGGCCCCAGCATTTT. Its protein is CASSNPGQRRPQHF.

As DNA, the CDR3 is TGCAGCGCCGACTCTCCTGGAAACACCATATATTTT. Its protein is CSADSPGNTIYF. The rearrangement joins TRBV29-1 to TRBJ1-3; no firm D call. Between the trimmed V and J ends, which lost 7 bases and 2 bases, there was a span of 9 bases. The CDR3 is 12 residues long. Germline V lookup: CDR1 SQVTM, CDR2 ANQGSEA.

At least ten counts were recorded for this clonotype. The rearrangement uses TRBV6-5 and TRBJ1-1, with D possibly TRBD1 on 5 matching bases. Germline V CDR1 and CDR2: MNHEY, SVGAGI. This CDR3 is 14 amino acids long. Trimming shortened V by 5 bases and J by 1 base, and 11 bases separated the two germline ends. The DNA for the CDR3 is TGTGCCAGCAGTGTGACAGTTACGAACACTGAAGCTTTCTTT. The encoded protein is CASSVTVTNTEAFF.

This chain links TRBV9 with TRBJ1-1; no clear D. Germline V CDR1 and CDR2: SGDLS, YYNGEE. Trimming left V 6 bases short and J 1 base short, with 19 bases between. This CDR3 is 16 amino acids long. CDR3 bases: TGTGCCAGCAAGATATATTACAGAACAGAGAACACTGAAGCTTTCTTT. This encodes CASKIYYRTENTEAFF.

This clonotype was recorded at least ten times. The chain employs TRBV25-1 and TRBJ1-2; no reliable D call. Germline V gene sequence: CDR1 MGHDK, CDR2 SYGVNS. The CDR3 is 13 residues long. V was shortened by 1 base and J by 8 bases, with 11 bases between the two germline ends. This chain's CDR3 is CASSESSRVGYTF. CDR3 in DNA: TGTGCCAGCAGTGAATCGTCTCGGGTCGGCTACACCTTC.

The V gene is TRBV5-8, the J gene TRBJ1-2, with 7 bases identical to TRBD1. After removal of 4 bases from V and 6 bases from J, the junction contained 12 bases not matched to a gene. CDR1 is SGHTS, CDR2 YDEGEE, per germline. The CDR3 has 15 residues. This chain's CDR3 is CASSQAREGGHGYTF. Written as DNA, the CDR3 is TGTGCCAGCAGCCAAGCAAGAGAAGGGGGCCATGGCTACACCTTC.

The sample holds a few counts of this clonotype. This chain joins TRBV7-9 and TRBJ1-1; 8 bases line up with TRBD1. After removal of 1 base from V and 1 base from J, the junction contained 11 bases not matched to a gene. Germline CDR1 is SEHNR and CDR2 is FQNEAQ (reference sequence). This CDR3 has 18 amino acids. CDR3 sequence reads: CASSLGVARGLENTEAFF. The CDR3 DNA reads TGTGCCAGCAGCTTAGGAGTAGCCAGGGGGCTCGAGAACACTGAAGCTTTCTTT.

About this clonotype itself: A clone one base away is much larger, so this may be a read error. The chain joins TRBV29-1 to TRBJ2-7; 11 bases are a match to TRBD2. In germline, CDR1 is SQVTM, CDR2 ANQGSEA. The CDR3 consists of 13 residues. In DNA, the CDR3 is TGCAGCGTTACTAGCGGGGGCTCCTACGTGCAGTACTTC. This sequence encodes CSVTSGGSYVQYF.

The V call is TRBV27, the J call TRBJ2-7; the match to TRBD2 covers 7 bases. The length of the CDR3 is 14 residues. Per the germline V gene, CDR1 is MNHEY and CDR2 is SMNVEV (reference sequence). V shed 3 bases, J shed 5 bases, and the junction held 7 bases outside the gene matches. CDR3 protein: CASSFWEGRNEQYF. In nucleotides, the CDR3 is TGTGCCAGCAGTTTCTGGGAGGGCCGCAACGAGCAGTACTTC.

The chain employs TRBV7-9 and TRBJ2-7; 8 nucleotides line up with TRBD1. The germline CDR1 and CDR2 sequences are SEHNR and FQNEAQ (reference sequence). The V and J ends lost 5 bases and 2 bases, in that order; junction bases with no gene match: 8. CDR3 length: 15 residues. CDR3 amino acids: CASSPWTGPTYEQYF. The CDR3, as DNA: TGTGCCAGCAGCCCTTGGACAGGGCCAACCTACGAGCAGTACTTC.

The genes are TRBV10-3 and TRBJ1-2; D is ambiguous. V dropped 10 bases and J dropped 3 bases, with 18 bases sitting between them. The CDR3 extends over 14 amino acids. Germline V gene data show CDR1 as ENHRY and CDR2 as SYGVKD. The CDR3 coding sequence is TGTGCCACAAGAGACCATCAGTCTTACTATGGCTACACCTTC. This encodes CATRDHQSYYGYTF.

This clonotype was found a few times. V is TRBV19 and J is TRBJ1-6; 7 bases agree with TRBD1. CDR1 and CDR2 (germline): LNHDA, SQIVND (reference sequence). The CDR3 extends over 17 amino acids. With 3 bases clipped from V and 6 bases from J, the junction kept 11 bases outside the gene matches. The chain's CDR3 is CASSIPPRGGTNSPLHF. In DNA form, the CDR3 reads TGTGCCAGTAGTATCCCACCCAGGGGGGGGACTAATTCACCCCTCCACTTT.

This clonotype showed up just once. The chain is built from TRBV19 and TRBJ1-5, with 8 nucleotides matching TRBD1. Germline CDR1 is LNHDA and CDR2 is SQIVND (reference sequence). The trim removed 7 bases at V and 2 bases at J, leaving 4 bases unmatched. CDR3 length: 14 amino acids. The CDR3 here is CASKSGGGNQPQHF. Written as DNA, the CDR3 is TGTGCCAGTAAGTCAGGGGGCGGCAATCAGCCCCAGCATTTT.

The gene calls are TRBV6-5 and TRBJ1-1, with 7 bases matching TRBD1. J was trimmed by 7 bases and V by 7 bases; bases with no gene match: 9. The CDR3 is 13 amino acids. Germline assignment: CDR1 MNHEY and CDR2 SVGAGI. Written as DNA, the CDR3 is TGTGCCAGCATCGCGACAGGGCGTGATGAAGCTTTCTTT. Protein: CASIATGRDEAFF.

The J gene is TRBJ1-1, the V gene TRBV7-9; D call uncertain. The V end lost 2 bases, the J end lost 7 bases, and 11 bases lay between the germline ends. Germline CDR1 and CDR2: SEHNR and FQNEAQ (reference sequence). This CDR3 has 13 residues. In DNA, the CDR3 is TGTGCCAGCAGCTTAATTTCGGTGAATGAAGCTTTCTTT. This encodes CASSLISVNEAFF.

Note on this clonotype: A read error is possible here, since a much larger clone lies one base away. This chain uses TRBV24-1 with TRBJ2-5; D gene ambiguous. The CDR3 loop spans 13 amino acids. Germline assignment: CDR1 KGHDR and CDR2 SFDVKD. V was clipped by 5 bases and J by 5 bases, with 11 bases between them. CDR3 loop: CATSGQVGETQYF. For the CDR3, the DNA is TGTGCCACCAGTGGTCAGGTGGGCGAGACCCAGTACTTC.